A selection of T cell receptor beta chains follows, all from one sample in a study of CD8 T cells in ankylosing spondylitis. TCRdb recomputed calls from the 5' RACE reads with MiXCR, one row per CDR3 protein. The repertoire has some 350,000 distinct CDR3 sequences, roughly 14% of them found once; the top ten carry roughly 0.99%. Sample: blood, either unsorted or a sorted T cell fraction (not recorded which). These receptors were obtained from a male donor with ankylosing spondylitis or in good health (not recorded which). CDR3s include the opening cysteine and the closing phenylalanine or tryptophan. A D gene is named only where the DNA matches it firmly. Size values are once, few and many counts, or a class for expanded clones, and some rows have none.

j_call d_call v_call clone_size cdr3_aa cdr3_nt
TRBJ2-5 NA TRBV10-2 many CASSEKGGKTQYF TGCGCCAGCAGTGAAAAGGGGGGAAAGACCCAGTACTTC
TRBJ2-7 TRBD1 TRBV7-2 once CASSHRQGAMGEQYF TGTGCCAGCAGCCACAGACAGGGGGCTATGGGCGAGCAGTACTTC
TRBJ2-3 TRBD1 TRBV20-1 NA CSASTGTGGKDTQYF TGCAGTGCTAGCACCGGGACAGGGGGCAAAGATACGCAGTATTTT
TRBJ2-7 NA TRBV12-3/TRBV12-4 few CASPSRTDLYEQYF TGTGCCAGCCCTTCTCGGACAGATCTCTACGAGCAGTACTTC
TRBJ2-5 TRBD2 TRBV6-1 NA CASSERTRAQYF TGTGCCAGCAGTGAACGGACTAGGGCCCAGTACTTC
TRBJ1-5 TRBD1 TRBV10-3 many CAISEGQGAGGNQPQHF TGTGCCATCAGTGAGGGACAGGGGGCAGGTGGAAATCAGCCCCAGCATTTT
TRBJ1-3 NA TRBV5-6 few CASSLSNGNTIYF TGTGCCAGCAGCTTGTCAAACGGAAACACCATATATTTT
TRBJ1-1 NA TRBV5-6 once CASSAGLLTLEAFF TGTGCCAGCAGCGCGGGACTGTTAACCCTTGAAGCTTTCTTT
TRBJ2-2 NA TRBV7-2 many CASSLTGEGTGELFF TGTGCCAGCAGCTTAACTGGGGAAGGCACCGGGGAGCTGTTTTTT
TRBJ2-1 NA TRBV29-1 many CSVGGNEQFF TGCAGCGTTGGGGGCAATGAGCAGTTCTTC
TRBJ2-7 NA TRBV6-1 NA CASSPDGTLRGEQYF TGTGCCAGCAGCCCCGATGGGACTCTTCGGGGCGAGCAGTACTTC
TRBJ1-1 NA TRBV29-1 many CSVAYLRGAFF TGCAGCGTTGCCTACCTGAGGGGAGCTTTCTTT
TRBJ1-2 NA TRBV6-5 NA CASGRVNYGYTF TGTGCCAGCGGCAGGGTTAACTATGGCTACACCTTC
TRBJ2-1 TRBD2 TRBV20-1 NA CSARIGSGNYNEQFF TGCAGTGCTAGAATTGGGAGCGGGAACTACAATGAGCAGTTCTTC
TRBJ1-1 NA TRBV5-1 NA CASSPTGQITEAFF TGCGCCAGCAGCCCGACAGGACAGATAACTGAAGCTTTCTTT
TRBJ2-7 TRBD1 TRBV3-1 NA CASSQTTGSYEQYF TGTGCCAGCAGCCAAACGACAGGGTCCTACGAGCAGTACTTC
TRBJ2-6 NA TRBV27 NA CASSLIPGANVLTF TGTGCCAGCAGTTTAATCCCTGGGGCCAACGTCCTGACTTTC
TRBJ2-7 TRBD1 TRBV20-1 once CSALDRGQPSYEQYF TGCAGTGCCCTGGACAGGGGTCAGCCGTCCTACGAGCAGTACTTC
TRBJ2-1 TRBD2 TRBV12-3/TRBV12-4 many CASSELAGGFYNEQFF TGTGCCAGCAGTGAGCTAGCGGGAGGGTTCTACAATGAGCAGTTCTTC
TRBJ2-1 NA TRBV20-1 NA CSARKVTVRNEQFF TGCAGTGCTAGAAAAGTGACGGTACGTAATGAGCAGTTCTTC
TRBJ2-1 TRBD2 TRBV3-1 many CATSRTSGSNEQFF TGTGCCACCTCCAGGACTAGCGGGAGTAATGAGCAGTTCTTC
TRBJ2-1 TRBD2 TRBV12-3/TRBV12-4 NA CASRKKRETISYNEQFF TGTGCCAGCAGGAAAAAGCGGGAAACCATCTCCTACAATGAGCAGTTCTTC